The clone carrying this T cell receptor beta chain was picked up many times. Its antigen is still unknown. This entry belongs to a study of response to subunit inactivated influenza vaccine. Notes on the study in general: Authors proposed each seasonal influenza vaccination draws in few new T cells.

CDR1 and CDR2 (germline): SQVTM, ANQGSEA. V lost 4 bases and J lost 8; bases outside the gene matches: 13. The CDR3 is 15 residues long. TCRdb re-called the RT-PCR reads with MiXCR, one entry per CDR3 protein. The sample has about 520,000 distinct CDR3 sequences; approximately 11% are singletons. The rearrangement joins TRBV29-1 to TRBJ2-1, with 8 bases fitting TRBD2. Material: PBMCs from blood, obtained roughly 47 days after vaccination. The sequence was obtained from a man aged 45-65 years who received an inactivated influenza vaccine. The CDR3 here is CSVVRPGTRSYEQFF. CDR3 coding DNA: TGCAGCGTTGTTAGGCCCGGGACTAGGTCATATGAGCAGTTCTTC.